Listed here are 6 T cell receptor beta chains from one sample, sequenced in a study of T cells after yellow fever vaccination (dated by TCRdb to about 2019). The library relied on 5' RACE. The instrument was an Illumina HiSeq 2500. The public reads were quality trimmed at Q25 with fastp and then assembled into clones with MiXCR by TCRdb, keeping productive beta chains. Rows merge per CDR3 protein into single entries with the most common DNA and genes. This sample comprises about 360,000 distinct CDR3 sequences, more than 5.5% of them detected only once. The ten most abundant clones make up approximately 15% of the sample. The sample's treatment or condition label is to be understood as: live attenuated yellow fever vaccine strain. Sequenced material: PBMCs, taken 5 days after the yellow fever booster vaccination. Receptor source: a man younger than 45 who received the YFV17D yellow fever vaccine.

In its sample, this clonotype was seen many times. V and J are TRBV7-9 and TRBJ2-1; D is possibly TRBD1 or TRBD2 (5 bases each). The CDR3 covers 15 residues. Germline lookup yields CDR1 SEHNR and CDR2 FQNEAQ (reference sequence). Trimming stripped 3 bases from V and 6 bases from J, with 15 bases between. The CDR3 reads CASSFGMRGGNEQFF. In DNA, the CDR3 is TGTGCCAGCAGCTTTGGTATGAGGGGTGGCAATGAGCAGTTCTTC.

The chain employs TRBV3-1 and TRBJ2-7; D is possibly TRBD2 (6 bases). This CDR3 region has 15 residues. Trimming removed 0 bases from V and 6 bases from J, with 15 bases in between. CDR1 LGHDT and CDR2 YNNKEL come from the germline V gene (reference sequence). CDR3 protein: CASSQDLGGMGEQYF. The CDR3 DNA reads TGTGCCAGCAGCCAAGACCTCGGCGGGATGGGCGAGCAGTACTTC.

This clonotype was found a few times. The chain links TRBV20-1 to TRBJ2-3; D is possibly TRBD2 (6 bases). The CDR3 is made up of 14 amino acids. The germline V gene encodes CDR1 DFQATT and CDR2 SNEGSKA (reference sequence). The germline V and J ends were trimmed by 3 bases and 4 bases, with 14 bases remaining between them. This CDR3 reads CSASTEGYPDTQYF. CDR3 nucleotides: TGCAGTGCTAGTACGGAGGGGTACCCAGATACGCAGTATTTT.

Only a few counts were recorded for this clonotype. The chain carries TRBV29-1 and TRBJ1-1; 9 positions agree with TRBD1. The V gene's germline CDR1 is SQVTM and CDR2 ANQGSEA. J was trimmed by 5 bases and V by 6 bases; bases with no gene match: 13. CDR3 length: 15 amino acids. This CDR3 is CSVRPGTGSRTEAFF. The CDR3 coding sequence is TGCAGCGTACGTCCCGGGACAGGGTCGAGGACTGAAGCTTTCTTT. The whole variable domain, filled in from reference TRBV29-1 and TRBJ1-1, reads SAVISQKPSRDICQRGTSLTIQCQVDSQVTMMFWYRQQPGQSLTLIATANQGSEATYESGFVIDKFPISRPNLTFSTLTVSNMSPEDSSIYLCSVRPGTGSRTEAFFGQGTRLTVV.

V is TRBV19 and J is TRBJ2-1; TRBD2 is a possible D gene (6 bases). This CDR3 has 15 amino acids. Germline V gene lookup returns CDR1 LNHDA and CDR2 SQIVND (reference sequence). Trimming cost V 4 bases and J 6 bases, with 16 bases left between them. The CDR3 region has the DNA TGTGCCAGTAGTAGAAAGGTGGATAGCGGCAATGAGCAGTTCTTC. Its protein product is CASSRKVDSGNEQFF.

J is TRBJ2-1 and V is TRBV6-5; D uncertain. V dropped 0 bases and J dropped 8 bases, with 5 bases sitting between them. Per the germline V gene, CDR1 is MNHEY and CDR2 is SVGAGI. CDR3 length: 12 residues. The CDR3 is CASSYSAHEQFF. The CDR3 DNA reads as TGTGCCAGCAGTTACTCGGCGCATGAGCAGTTCTTC.